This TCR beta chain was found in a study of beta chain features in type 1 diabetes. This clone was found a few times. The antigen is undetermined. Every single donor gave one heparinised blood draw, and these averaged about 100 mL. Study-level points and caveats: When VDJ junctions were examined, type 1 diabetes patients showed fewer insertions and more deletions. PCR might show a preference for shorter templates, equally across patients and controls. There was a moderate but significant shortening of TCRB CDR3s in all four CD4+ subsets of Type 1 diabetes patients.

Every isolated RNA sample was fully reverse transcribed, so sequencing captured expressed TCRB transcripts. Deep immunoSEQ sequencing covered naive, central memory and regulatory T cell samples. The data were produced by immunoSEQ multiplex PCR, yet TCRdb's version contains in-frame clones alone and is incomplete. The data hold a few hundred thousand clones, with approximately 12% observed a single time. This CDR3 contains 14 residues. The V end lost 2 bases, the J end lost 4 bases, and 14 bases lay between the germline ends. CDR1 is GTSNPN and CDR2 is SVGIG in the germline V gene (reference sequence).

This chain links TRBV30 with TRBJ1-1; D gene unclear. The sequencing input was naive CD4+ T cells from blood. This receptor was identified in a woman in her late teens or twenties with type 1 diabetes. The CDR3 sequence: CAWSTRRGGTEAFF. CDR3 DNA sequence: TGTGCCTGGAGTACCCGACGGGGTGGCACTGAAGCTTTCTTT.